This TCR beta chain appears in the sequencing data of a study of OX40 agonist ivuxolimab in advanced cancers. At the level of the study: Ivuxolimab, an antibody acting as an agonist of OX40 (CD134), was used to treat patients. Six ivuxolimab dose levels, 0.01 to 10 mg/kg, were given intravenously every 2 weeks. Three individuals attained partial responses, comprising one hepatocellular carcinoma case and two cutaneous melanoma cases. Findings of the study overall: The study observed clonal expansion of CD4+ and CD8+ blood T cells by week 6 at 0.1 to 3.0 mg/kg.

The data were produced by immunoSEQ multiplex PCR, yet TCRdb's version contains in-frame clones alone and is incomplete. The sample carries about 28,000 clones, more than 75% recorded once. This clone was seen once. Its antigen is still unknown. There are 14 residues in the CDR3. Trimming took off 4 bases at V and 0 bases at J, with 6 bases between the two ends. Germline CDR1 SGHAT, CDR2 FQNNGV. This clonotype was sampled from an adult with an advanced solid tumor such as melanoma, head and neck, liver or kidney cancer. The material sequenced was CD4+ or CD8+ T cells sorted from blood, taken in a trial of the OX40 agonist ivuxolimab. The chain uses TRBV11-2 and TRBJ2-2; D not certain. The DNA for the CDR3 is TGTGCCAGCAGCTCCGACCCGAACACCGGGGAGCTGTTTTTT. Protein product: CASSSDPNTGELFF.